The present TCR beta chain was sequenced within a study of blood T cell repertoires in COVID-19. Trimming removed 2 bases from V and 2 bases from J, with 8 bases in between. Germline lookup yields CDR1 SGDLS and CDR2 YYNGEE. The CDR3 is 14 amino acids. Produced via immunoSEQ multiplex PCR; TCRdb's table is partial and in-frame only. The sample lists some 190,000 clones, 70% to 90% seen once, with more than 2.5% in the top ten. The sample taken for sequencing was peripheral blood. The clonotype comes from a man between 60 and 75 years old with acute or convalescent COVID-19. This chain links TRBV9 with TRBJ1-5; no reliable D call. This CDR3 reads CASSVSGGNQPQHF. The CDR3 nucleotides read TGTGCCAGCAGCGTTAGCGGGGGCAATCAGCCCCAGCATTTT.